What follows are 4 T cell receptor beta chains derived from one specimen sequenced in a study of cytomegalovirus exposure and HLA in healthy donors. Vbeta (60) and Jbeta (13) primers were used in the PCR. Some clones are missing from TCRdb's copy, which holds only in-frame ones; the method was immunoSEQ multiplex PCR. Seen here are some 140,000 clones, around 63% observed once, and the top ten hold about 1.5%. Material for sequencing was PBMCs. The source of these receptors is a human donor in good health.

This clone has more than one count but fewer than ten. J is TRBJ2-7 and V is TRBV18; TRBD2 might be the D (6 bases). Germline CDR1 is KGHSH and CDR2 is LQKENI. The CDR3 spans 14 residues. Trimming removed 2 bases at V and 8 bases at J, with 16 bases between. CDR3 coding DNA: TGTGCCAGCTCACCAACGGACAAGGCGGGGAAGCAGTACTTC. Translation: CASSPTDKAGKQYF.

This clone was seen just once. The J gene is TRBJ2-7, the V gene TRBV14; D might be TRBD1 (5 bases). Germline V gives CDR1 SGHDN, CDR2 FVKESK. CDR3 length: 16 residues. Between the trimmed V and J ends, which lost 4 bases and 4 bases, there was a span of 20 bases. The CDR3 DNA reads as TGTGCCAGCAGCCCTCTCCCTGGTAGGGGTGGGTACGAGCAGTACTTC. Protein: CASSPLPGRGGYEQYF.

A few counts support this clone. This chain connects TRBV7-2 to TRBJ2-3, with 14 bases lining up with TRBD2. The CDR3 has 15 residues. V trimming: 1 base; J trimming: 9 bases; junction bases outside the gene matches: 3. Germline lookup yields CDR1 SGHTA and CDR2 FQGNSA. CDR3 sequence: CASSLEGLAGATQYF. CDR3 DNA: TGTGCCAGCAGCTTAGAGGGACTAGCGGGAGCAACGCAGTATTTT.

The gene calls are TRBV4-1 and TRBJ1-1; D is possibly TRBD1 (6 bases). The germline V gene encodes CDR1 MGHRA and CDR2 YSYEKL. The V end lost 0 bases, the J end lost 0 bases, and 11 bases lay between the germline ends. The CDR3 is 16 residues long. This CDR3 reads CASSQDGGGVNTEAFF. The CDR3 region has the DNA TGCGCCAGCAGCCAAGATGGGGGCGGTGTGAACACTGAAGCTTTCTTT.